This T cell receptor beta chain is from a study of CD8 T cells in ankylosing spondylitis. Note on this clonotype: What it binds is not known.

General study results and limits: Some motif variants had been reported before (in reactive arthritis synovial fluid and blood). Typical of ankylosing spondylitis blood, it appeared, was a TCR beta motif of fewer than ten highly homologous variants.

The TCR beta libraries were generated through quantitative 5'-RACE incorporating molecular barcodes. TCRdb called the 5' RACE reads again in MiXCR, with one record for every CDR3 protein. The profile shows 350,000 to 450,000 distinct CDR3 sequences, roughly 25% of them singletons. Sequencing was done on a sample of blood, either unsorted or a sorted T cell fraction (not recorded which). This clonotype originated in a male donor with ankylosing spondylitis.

This chain's CDR3 is CASSLMRRTGNTIYF. CDR3 DNA: TGTGCCAGCAGTTTAATGCGACGGACTGGAAACACCATATATTTT. This chain joins TRBV12-3 or TRBV12-4 and TRBJ1-3; D is unclear. This CDR3 comprises 15 residues. The V end lost 2 bases, the J end lost 2 bases, and 10 bases lay between the germline ends.